This T cell receptor (beta chain) was captured by sequencing in a study of beta chain features in type 1 diabetes. The V end was cut by 1 base, the J end by 5 bases, with 23 bases between. The CDR3 runs to 17 residues. Germline loops: CDR1 GTSNPN, CDR2 SVGIG (reference sequence). Investigators reverse transcribed all isolated RNA, so they sequenced expressed TCRB transcripts. The data were produced by immunoSEQ multiplex PCR, yet TCRdb's version contains in-frame clones alone and is incomplete. The profile covers approximately 330,000 clones, with roughly 11% appearing a single time and under 0.02% taken by the ten largest.

The chain links TRBV30 to TRBJ2-5; D may be TRBD2 (6 bases). Specimen: naive CD4+ T cells from blood. The TCR was taken from a woman aged 25 to 39 in good health. CDR3 amino acids: CAWSDGGSLAIRETQYF. Written as DNA, the CDR3 is TGTGCCTGGAGTGATGGGGGGAGCCTAGCGATCCGGGAGACCCAGTACTTC.